These 18 T cell receptor beta chains share one sample of origin, sequenced in a study of blood T cell repertoires in COVID-19. Clones were read by immunoSEQ multiplex PCR, and TCRdb kept only the in-frame ones, dropping some. Here the sample spans more than 150,000 clones, roughly nine tenths being singletons. Sequencing was performed on peripheral blood. Receptors were obtained from a woman between 70 and 85 years old with acute or convalescent COVID-19.

The V gene is TRBV6-2 or TRBV6-3, the J gene TRBJ2-5; D remains unclear. CDR1 is MNHEY and CDR2 is SVGEGT in the germline V gene. V lost 2 bases and J 5 bases, leaving 6 bases between the germline ends. The length of the CDR3 is 12 residues. In nucleotides, the CDR3 is TGTGCCAGCAGTTACAGGCGGGAGACCCAGTACTTC. Translated: CASSYRRETQYF.

The V and J genes are TRBV30 and TRBJ2-5; 11 nucleotides agree with TRBD2. Per germline, CDR1 GTSNPN and CDR2 SVGIG (reference sequence). V dropped 0 bases and J dropped 4; count of bases not matched to a gene: 4. The CDR3 extends over 15 amino acids. The CDR3 DNA reads TGTGCCTGGAGTGTACGGCTAGCGGGAGGAGAGACCCAGTACTTC. Protein product: CAWSVRLAGGETQYF.

This clone has just one count. The chain carries TRBV6-2 or TRBV6-3 and TRBJ2-2, with D tentatively TRBD2 (6 bases). The germline CDR1 and CDR2 sequences are MNHEY and SVGEGT. The V end was cut by 2 bases, the J end by 3 bases, with 13 bases between. CDR3 size: 16 residues. The CDR3 bases are TGTGCCAGCAGTTACGTCGCAGGGACTTACACCGGGGAGCTGTTTTTT. Its protein is CASSYVAGTYTGELFF.

This rearrangement joins TRBV27 to TRBJ2-2; 8 bases fit TRBD1. Germline V gene sequence: CDR1 MNHEY, CDR2 SMNVEV (reference sequence). The CDR3 runs to 18 residues. J lost 6 bases, V lost 8 bases, and 20 bases had no gene match. The CDR3 sequence is CASGAGTTETGVPGELFF. The DNA of the CDR3 is TGTGCCAGCGGAGCCGGTACCACTGAGACAGGGGTTCCCGGGGAGCTGTTTTTT.

The chain couples TRBV11-2 to TRBJ2-7, with D possibly matching TRBD2 (6 bases). Germline lookup yields CDR1 SGHAT and CDR2 FQNNGV. The V and J ends lost 5 bases and 2 bases respectively, with 16 bases between them. The CDR3 length is 15 residues. The CDR3 region has the DNA TGTGCCAGCAGCCTCCTAGCCGGGAGCCCCTACGAGCAGTACTTC. Translating it yields CASSLLAGSPYEQYF. Filled out from reference TRBV11-2 and TRBJ2-7, the complete variable domain reads EAGVAQSPRYKIIEKRQSVAFWCNPISGHATLYWYQQILGQGPKLLIQFQNNGVVDDSQLPKDRFSAERLKGVDSTLKIQPAKLEDSAVYLCASSLLAGSPYEQYFGPGTRLTVT.

The chain links TRBV12-3 or TRBV12-4 to TRBJ2-7; D is possibly TRBD2 (5 bases). The CDR3 has 13 residues. Trimming stripped 5 bases from V and 4 bases from J, with 12 bases between. CDR3 loop: CASSKDWIYEQYF. The DNA of the CDR3 is TGTGCCAGCAGTAAGGACTGGATATACGAGCAGTACTTC.

This sequence joins TRBV28 and TRBJ2-7; 9 nucleotides line up with TRBD1. The V gene end was trimmed by 6 bases and the J gene end by 3 bases; junction bases not matched to a gene: 9. The CDR3 covers 15 residues. Germline V gene sequence: CDR1 MDHEN, CDR2 SYDVKM. CDR3 in amino acids: CASSRTGASNYEQYF. The CDR3 nucleotides read TGTGCCAGCAGCCGGACAGGGGCCAGCAACTACGAGCAGTACTTC. The full variable domain, in which reference TRBV28 and TRBJ2-7 provide the parts outside the CDR3, is DVKVTQSSRYLVKRTGEKVFLECVQDMDHENMFWYRQDPGLGLRLIYFSYDVKMKEKGDIPEGYSVSREKKERFSLILESASTNQTSMYLCASSRTGASNYEQYFGPGTRLTVT.

The rearrangement joins TRBV3-1 (or the pseudogene TRBV3-2) to TRBJ1-2; 10 bases agree with TRBD1. Trimming at V came to 2 bases and at J to 8 bases, leaving 5 bases not matched to a gene. CDR1 is LGHDT, CDR2 YNNKEL, per germline (reference sequence). The CDR3 consists of 14 residues. In nucleotides, the CDR3 is TGTGCCAGCAGCCAAAGACAGGGGGCGCGGGGCTACACCTTC. Encoded protein: CASSQRQGARGYTF.

This sequence joins TRBV6-6 and TRBJ1-2; TRBD1 matches at 7 bases. V was clipped by 7 bases and J by 1 base; unmatched bases: 12. CDR3 length equals 16 residues. CDR1 and CDR2 from the germline V gene are MNHNY and SVGAGI (reference sequence). CDR3 residues: CASTPMGTAINYGYTF. CDR3 nucleotide sequence: TGTGCCAGCACCCCGATGGGGACAGCTATTAACTATGGCTACACCTTC.

V is TRBV3-1 (or the pseudogene TRBV3-2) and J is TRBJ2-1; 16 nucleotides align to TRBD2. The CDR3 loop spans 19 amino acids. After removal of 0 bases from V and 7 bases from J, the junction contained 9 bases not matched to a gene. CDR1 and CDR2 (germline): LGHDT, YNNKEL (reference sequence). CDR3 protein: CASSQDGGLAGGIRNEQFF. The CDR3, as DNA: TGTGCCAGCAGCCAAGATGGGGGACTAGCGGGAGGGATTCGTAATGAGCAGTTCTTC.

This clone was detected only once. The rearrangement uses TRBV4-3 and TRBJ1-5; D remains ambiguous. The CDR3 has 15 amino acids. Trimming took off 4 bases at V and 0 bases at J, with 10 bases between the two ends. CDR1 is LGHNA and CDR2 is YSLEER in the germline V gene. This chain's CDR3 is CASSPSGDSNQPQHF. The CDR3 DNA follows: TGCGCCAGCAGCCCTTCGGGTGATAGCAATCAGCCCCAGCATTTT.

J is TRBJ2-3 and V is TRBV30; weak D call: TRBD2 (6 bases). Germline lookup yields CDR1 GTSNPN and CDR2 SVGIG (reference sequence). Trimming removed 0 bases from V and 7 bases from J, with 14 bases in between. The CDR3 runs to 14 residues. CDR3: CAWSVVGGQNTQYF. The CDR3 coding sequence is TGTGCCTGGAGTGTAGTGGGAGGTCAAAATACGCAGTATTTT.

The chain recombines TRBV6-1 with TRBJ1-2; the match to TRBD1 covers 7 bases. The CDR3 is 15 residues long. V was pared by 3 bases and J by 7 bases, with 11 bases of the junction left unmatched. CDR1 is MNHNS, CDR2 SASEGT, per germline. In DNA, the CDR3 is TGTGCCAGCAGTGATAGGCCCAGGGGGGCTGGTGGCTACACCTTC. Translating gives CASSDRPRGAGGYTF.

The gene calls are TRBV2 and TRBJ1-1; D is perhaps TRBD1 (6 bases). The CDR3 sequence is 15 residues long. CDR1 is SNHLY, CDR2 FYNNEI, per germline. Deletions cut 6 bases from V and 5 bases from J, with 19 bases between. The CDR3 bases are TGTGCCAGCAGCCCGACACAGGGTTTGGGGACTGAAGCTTTCTTT. Residues: CASSPTQGLGTEAFF. Drawing the rest from reference TRBV2 and TRBJ1-1, the complete variable domain is EPEVTQTPSHQVTQMGQEVILRCVPISNHLYFYWYRQILGQKVEFLVSFYNNEISEKSEIFDDQFSVERPDGSNFTLKIRSTKLEDSAMYFCASSPTQGLGTEAFFGQGTRLTVV.

The gene calls are TRBV28 and TRBJ1-3; D not certain. The CDR3 has 14 residues. Per germline, CDR1 MDHEN and CDR2 SYDVKM. V lost 7 bases and J lost 0, with 10 bases in between. CDR3 in DNA: TGTGCCAGCAATAGCAGTCCCTCTGGAAACACCATATATTTT. Protein product: CASNSSPSGNTIYF.

The V call is TRBV28, the J call TRBJ2-2; D is possibly TRBD2 (5 bases). The CDR3 extends over 13 amino acids. V was pared by 6 bases and J by 5 bases, with 10 bases between. Germline-derived CDR1 and CDR2 are MDHEN and SYDVKM. This CDR3 is CASRERATGELFF. The CDR3 DNA reads as TGTGCCAGCAGAGAGAGGGCGACCGGGGAGCTGTTTTTT.

V usage is TRBV19 and J usage is TRBJ1-3; D is ambiguous. Trimming stripped 7 bases from V and 4 bases from J, with 17 bases between. This CDR3 has 15 residues. Germline V gene lookup returns CDR1 LNHDA and CDR2 SQIVND (reference sequence). Written as DNA, the CDR3 is TGTGCCAGTACTCGGGGTACTACATCGGGAAACACCATATATTTT. This translates into CASTRGTTSGNTIYF.

The rearrangement uses TRBV7-9 and TRBJ2-5; TRBD1 matches 8 bases. This CDR3 contains 16 residues. J was trimmed by 4 bases and V by 2 bases; bases with no gene match: 9. Germline CDR1 reads SEHNR; CDR2 reads FQNEAQ (reference sequence). The CDR3 reads CASSLWSTGGIETQYF. The DNA of the CDR3 is TGTGCCAGCAGCTTATGGAGTACAGGGGGTATAGAGACCCAGTACTTC.